The clone carrying this T cell receptor beta chain showed up just once. The V end was cut by 6 bases, the J end by 5 bases, with 20 bases between. The CDR3 totals 15 residues. Germline V CDR1 and CDR2: MDHEN, SYDVKM. Assay used: immunoSEQ multiplex PCR; TCRdb lists only in-frame clones, some missing. Altogether approximately 26,000 clones are present, roughly 89% being singletons, with the ten largest covering under 2%. The data stem from a study of blood T cell repertoires in COVID-19. The origin of this receptor is a woman aged 60-75 years with active COVID-19. J is TRBJ2-7 and V is TRBV28, with D perhaps TRBD2 (5 bases). Sequenced input: peripheral blood. Written as DNA, the CDR3 is TGTGCCAGCAGCCAAACCGGACTGACTTGGAACGAGCAGTACTTC. Encoded protein: CASSQTGLTWNEQYF.